This T cell receptor beta chain was sequenced for a study of cytomegalovirus exposure and HLA in healthy donors. Germline V gene sequence: CDR1 MNHEY, CDR2 SVGAGI. CDR3 size: 13 residues. Trimming cost V 5 bases and J 1 base, with 8 bases left between them. PCR involved 60 Vbeta and 13 Jbeta primers. Repertoires were generated with immunoSEQ multiplex PCR, while TCRdb's copy carries only in-frame clones and drops some. The data contain 59,000 or so clones, under 80% of them singletons. The source of this sequence is a man aged 25 to 45 in good health and CMV-seropositive. J is TRBJ1-2 and V is TRBV6-5; weak D call: TRBD1 (5 bases). Material: PBMCs. In DNA, the CDR3 is TGTGCCAGCAGTCTGACAGATAACTATGGCTACACCTTC. Translation gives CASSLTDNYGYTF.